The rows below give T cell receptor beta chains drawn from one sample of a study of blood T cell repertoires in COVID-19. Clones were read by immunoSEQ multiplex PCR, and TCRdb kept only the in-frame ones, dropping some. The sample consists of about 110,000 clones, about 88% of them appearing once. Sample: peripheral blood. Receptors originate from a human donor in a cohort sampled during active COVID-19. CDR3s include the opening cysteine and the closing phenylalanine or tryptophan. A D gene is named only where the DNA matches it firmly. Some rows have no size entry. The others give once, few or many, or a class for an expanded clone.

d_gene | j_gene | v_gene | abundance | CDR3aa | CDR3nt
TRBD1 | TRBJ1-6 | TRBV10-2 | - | CASSVDRASPLHF | TGCGCCAGCAGTGTGGACAGGGCCTCACCCCTCCACTTT
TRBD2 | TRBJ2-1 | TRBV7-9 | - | CASSLPSGVYNEQFF | TGTGCCAGCAGCTTACCTAGCGGAGTCTACAATGAGCAGTTCTTC
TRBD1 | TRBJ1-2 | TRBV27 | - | CASSSIPGQNNYGYTF | TGTGCCAGCAGTTCTATTCCGGGACAGAATAACTATGGCTACACCTTC
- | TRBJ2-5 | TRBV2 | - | CASSERLSAQETQYF | TGTGCCAGCAGTGAACGGCTTAGCGCCCAAGAGACCCAGTACTTC
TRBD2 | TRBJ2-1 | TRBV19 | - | CASIASPSGRAGYNEQFF | TGTGCCAGTATCGCTTCCCCCAGCGGGAGGGCCGGGTACAATGAGCAGTTCTTC
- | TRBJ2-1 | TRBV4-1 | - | CASSPTAPHEQFF | TGCGCCAGCAGCCCGACTGCCCCCCATGAGCAGTTCTTC
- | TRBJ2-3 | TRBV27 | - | CASSPHSTSTDTQYF | TGTGCCAGCAGTCCCCACTCCACTAGCACAGATACGCAGTATTTT
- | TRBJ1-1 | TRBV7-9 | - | CASSYAAGTEAFF | TGTGCCAGCAGCTATGCCGCGGGTACTGAAGCTTTCTTT
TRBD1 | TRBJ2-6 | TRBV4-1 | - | CASSLDRILSGANVLTF | TGCGCCAGCAGCCTGGACAGGATACTCTCTGGGGCCAACGTCCTGACTTTC
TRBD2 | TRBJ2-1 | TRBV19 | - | CASSVRTSGENNEQFF | TGTGCCAGTAGTGTCCGAACTAGCGGAGAAAACAATGAGCAGTTCTTC
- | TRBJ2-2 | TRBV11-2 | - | CASSLGYRDTGELFF | TGTGCCAGCAGCTTAGGGTACAGGGACACCGGGGAGCTGTTTTTT
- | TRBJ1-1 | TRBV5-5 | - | CASSLAARLNTEAFF | TGTGCCAGCAGCTTGGCCGCCAGGTTGAACACTGAAGCTTTCTTT
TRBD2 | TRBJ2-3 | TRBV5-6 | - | CASSPAGGTDTQYF | TGTGCCAGCAGCCCAGCGGGGGGGACAGATACGCAGTATTTT
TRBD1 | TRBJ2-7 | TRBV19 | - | CASTLGRGRSYEQYF | TGTGCCAGTACCCTAGGTAGGGGGCGGTCCTACGAGCAGTACTTC
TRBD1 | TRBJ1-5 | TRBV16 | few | CASSQSGQGGQPQHF | TGTGCCAGCAGCCAATCGGGACAGGGAGGCCAGCCCCAGCATTTT
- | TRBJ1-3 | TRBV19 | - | CASSIESRMSSGNTIYF | TGTGCCAGTAGTATTGAAAGCAGGATGAGCTCTGGAAACACCATATATTTT
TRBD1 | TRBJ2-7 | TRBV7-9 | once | CASSSRDRAHEQYF | TGTGCCAGCAGCTCCCGGGACAGGGCCCACGAGCAGTACTTC
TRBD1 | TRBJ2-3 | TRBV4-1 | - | CASSQDPGQGTSSTDTQYF | TGCGCCAGCAGCCAAGACCCGGGACAGGGGACTTCTAGCACAGATACGCAGTATTTT
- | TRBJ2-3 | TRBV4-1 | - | CASSQEGAGLTDTQYF | TGCGCCAGCAGCCAGGAAGGTGCGGGGCTCACAGATACGCAGTATTTT
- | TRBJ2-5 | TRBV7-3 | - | CASSRTSGMGETQYF | TGTGCCAGCAGCAGGACTTCCGGGATGGGGGAGACCCAGTACTTC
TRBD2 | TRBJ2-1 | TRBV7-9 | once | CASSLGIAGLGEQFF | TGTGCCAGCAGCTTAGGGATAGCGGGACTGGGTGAGCAGTTCTTC
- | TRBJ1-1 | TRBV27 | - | CASRSDSYMNTEAFF | TGTGCCAGCAGATCCGACAGTTACATGAACACTGAAGCTTTCTTT
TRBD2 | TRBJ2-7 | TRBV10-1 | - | CASETRAGVYEQYF | TGCGCCAGCGAAACGCGAGCGGGAGTGTACGAGCAGTACTTC
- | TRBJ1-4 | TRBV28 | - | CASRLLNEKLFF | TGTGCCAGCAGACTCCTCAATGAAAAACTGTTTTTT
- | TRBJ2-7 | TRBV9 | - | CASSSHYGQGGGEQYF | TGTGCCAGCAGCTCTCACTACGGGCAGGGAGGCGGCGAGCAGTACTTC
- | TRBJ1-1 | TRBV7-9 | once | CASSRGGGGEAFF | TGTGCCAGCAGCCGGGGGGGTGGTGGTGAAGCTTTCTTT